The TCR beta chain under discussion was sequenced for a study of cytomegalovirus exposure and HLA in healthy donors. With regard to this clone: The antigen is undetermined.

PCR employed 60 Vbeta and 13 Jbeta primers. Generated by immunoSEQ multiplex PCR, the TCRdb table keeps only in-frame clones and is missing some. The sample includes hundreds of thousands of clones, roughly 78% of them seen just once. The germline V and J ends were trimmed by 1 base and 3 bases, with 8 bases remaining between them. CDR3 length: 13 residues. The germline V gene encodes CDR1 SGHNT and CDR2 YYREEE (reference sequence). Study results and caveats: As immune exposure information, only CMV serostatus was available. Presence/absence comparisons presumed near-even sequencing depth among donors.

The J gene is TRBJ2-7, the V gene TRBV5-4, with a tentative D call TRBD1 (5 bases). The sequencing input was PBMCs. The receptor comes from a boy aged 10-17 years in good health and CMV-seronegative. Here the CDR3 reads CASSLQGRYEQYF. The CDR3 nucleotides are TGTGCCAGCAGCTTGCAGGGCCGCTACGAGCAGTACTTC. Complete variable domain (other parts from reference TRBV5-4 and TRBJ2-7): ETGVTQSPTHLIKTRGQQVTLRCSSQSGHNTVSWYQQALGQGPQFIFQYYREEENGRGNFPPRFSGLQFPNYSSELNVNALELDDSALYLCASSLQGRYEQYFGPGTRLTVT.